This entry concerns a single TCR beta chain. No antigen is known for it. No quality values exist for individual bases; no much larger clone is one base distant. The cohort was made up of roughly 670 healthy bone marrow donors. Cohort members were all nominally healthy when sampled, although unrecorded immune exposures were likely present. The donor tested CMV seropositive, placing the donor among the roughly 300 seropositive members of the cohort. A peripheral blood sample was provided by each donor, and peripheral blood mononuclear cells were used for TCR beta sequencing. Genomic DNA extraction from the blood cell samples was performed with the Qiagen DNeasy Blood Extraction Kit. The germline V gene specifies SGHVS as CDR1 and FQNEAQ as CDR2. V and J are truncated by 0 bases and 3 bases respectively, leaving an intervening sequence of 11 bases. Inclusive of the bounding cysteine and phenylalanine, the CDR3 is 15 residues long. CDR3 DNA is the only sequence kept; it has 45 bases, read in frame from the first base.

This sample is part of a study of cytomegalovirus exposure and HLA in healthy donors listed by TCRdb under 2017. Study-wide context: In an earlier analysis of roughly 500 of the donors, roughly 300 Gb of sequence data and about 110 million unique TCR beta sequences from roughly 180 million T cells were reported. An early release that covered about 600 HLA-typed donors contained around 300 gigabases of sequencing data and some 87 million unique TCR sequences. Of the 350 to 400 genotyped donors, over 70% fell in the genetic ancestry cluster associated with self-reported Caucasian donors. The aim of the study was to test whether cataloging public T cell receptors could identify signatures of past pathogen exposure. Using immunosequencing, the study profiled T cell repertoires from 500 to 800 subjects and related those repertoires to cytomegalovirus serostatus. Besides the first cohort of 666 subjects, a separate validation cohort made up of 120 different subjects was used. The study combined high-throughput TCR immunosequencing, statistical association of individual TCRs with disease status, and machine learning to predict cytomegalovirus infection status. A later analysis re-examined previously published TCR beta repertoires from about 700 donors and added high-resolution HLA genotyping to investigate patterns of TCR occurrence. In the later analysis, no new phenotypic data were used to find candidate immune exposures; instead, reliance was placed on TCR beta sequences and their occurrence across donors. An earlier analysis of 587 of the donors used high-throughput TCR beta sequencing to judge whether each TCR beta V gene segment behaved as functional or pseudogenic. Donor age, sex, ethnicity and CMV serostatus were collected together with the repertoire data. Genome-wide SNP genotypes for about 60% of the roughly 700 donors were used in a later genetic analysis, which treated that subset as a discovery cohort. Every repertoire in the discovery cohort had been generated on one and the same sequencing platform. HLA typing included class I and class II loci at four-digit resolution. The number of donors typed differed by locus, with about 629-640 for A, B, C, DRB1 and DQB1, approximately 500 for DQA1, approximately 570 for DPA1, and about 450 for DPB1. Roughly five DR-DQ haplotypes were handled as single units for association and clustering because linkage in the cohort was strong. Among roughly 400 genotyped donors of the cohort, an average of around 240,000 unique TCR beta nucleotide sequences was sequenced per donor, of which about 20% were non-productive.

The method behind the library was the immunoSEQ multiplex PCR assay. For the multiplex PCR, a mixture combining 60 forward primers for TCR Vbeta segments and 13 reverse primers for TCR Jbeta segments was used. Amplification of the CDR3 region of rearranged TCR beta genes was performed with a multiplex PCR assay on genomic DNA. On the Illumina HiSeq System, the amplified TCR beta libraries were sequenced as 87-base-pair reads. The paper's data handling went like this. A later analysis counted about 80 million unique TCR beta chains across the 666 repertoires, and some 11 million of these chains were shared by at least two donors. A nearest-neighbor algorithm error-corrected the raw reads and collapsed the reads into unique sequences, merging closely related sequences to remove PCR and sequencing errors. Alignment of CDR3 sequences to IMGT reference sequences was used to assign V, D and J gene segments. Each retained sequence needed at least a six-nucleotide match to both a V gene segment and a J gene segment. Rearrangements were classified as productive when the CDR3 lacked stop codons and remained in frame with V and J, and all other rearrangements were classified as non-productive. CDR3 was defined by IMGT convention, running from the second conserved V-encoded cysteine to the conserved J-encoded phenylalanine. In an earlier analysis of roughly 580 of the donors, sequences lacking an unambiguous match to a single V gene segment were excluded. In an earlier analysis of roughly 600 of the donors, a V segment was called functional when productive rearrangements were above 56.7%, and segregating when the standard deviation between donors exceeded 5%. A statistical classification framework was built to diagnose cytomegalovirus status from the catalog of TCR beta chain sequences. In a later analysis, V and J genes were assigned by comparing TCR nucleotide sequences against IMGT/GENE-DB human TR gene sequences. In a later analysis, CDR3 sequences and most-parsimonious VDJ recombination scenarios were assigned using the TCRdist pipeline. A later analysis defined each TCR beta chain by its CDR3 amino acid sequence plus V-gene family, and excluded reads lacking a unique V-gene family. To address suspected cross-contamination and a sequencing artifact, a later analysis removed over 500 highly shared, low-generation-probability nucleotide sequences. In a later analysis, a clonal expansion index for each public chain was calculated from normalized within-repertoire ranks of inferred template counts. In a later analysis, generation probabilities were computed with a VDJ recombination model fitted to out-of-frame rearrangements, and the resulting probabilities were checked against IGoR. In a later analysis, TCR-TCR, TCR-HLA and TCR-CMV co-occurrence was scored with hypergeometric tests, and a repertoire-size bias correction was applied to TCR pairs. False discovery rates were estimated in a later analysis by permuting HLA or CMV assignments 20 times. In a later analysis, co-occurring TCRs were grouped using DBSCAN, and TCRdist sequence similarity was added for clustering within HLA-allele-positive subsets. For co-occurrence clustering, repertoires with fewer than 30,000 or more than 120,000 public chains were excluded, along with a handful of repertoires with anomalous nucleotide sharing. The table was pulled from immuneACCESS by TCRdb, which kept in-frame rearrangements only. Such tables lose some clones; where checked, under half of the loss comes from unresolved V genes, and the rest has no known cause. V and J calls and clone size come straight from that table; D and trimming were deduced from the DNA. In all, the sample holds approximately 140,000 clones, and about 60% of those were seen once. The ten largest clones represent approximately 6.5% of the sample.

Points the paper makes about the study in general: Over 15 rarely observed V segments, including chromosome 9 orphons, were excluded from the earlier analysis of a few hundred of the donors because counts were too low. The presence/absence analyses assumed that sequencing depth was roughly uniform across donors, and that assumption may not be true. An association between a missense DCLRE1C variant and V-gene and J-gene trimming of TCR beta chains was found in a later genetic analysis and replicated in an independent cohort. Three of the identified cytomegalovirus-associated TCR beta chains were confirmed in vitro to be specific for cytomegalovirus antigens. Cytomegalovirus status was reported to be diagnosed by the classifier with high specificity and sensitivity in both the original and validation cohorts. This cohort had only TCR beta chains sequenced, and the lack of alpha or paired-chain data limited which features could be detected. A cluster of highly shared sequence variants was judged likely to be a technical artifact of the sequencing pipeline. Across donors, most TCR sequences were observed very rarely, whereas some public TCRs were present in many individuals. Correlated functional status among segregating V segments might reflect linkage disequilibrium, but an unknown experimental factor could not be ruled out. Assigning TCR associations to individual alleles was difficult when HLA alleles, especially DR and DQ, strongly co-occurred. Several of the top co-occurrence clusters appeared to be linked to parvovirus B19, influenza, CMV and Epstein-Barr virus, according to a later analysis. The study gave a list of under 200 TCR beta chains associated with cytomegalovirus. A later genetic analysis reported fewer N-insertions in productive TCRs among donors in an Asian-associated ancestry cluster than the 666-donor mean. A further reported finding was that TCR beta sequences accurately predicted the HLA-A and HLA-B alleles for most subjects in the first cohort. According to a later analysis, most CMV-associated TCR beta chains appeared to be HLA-restricted, and the HLA associations seemed to be driven largely by CMV exposure. The authors suggested that the approach could potentially be generalized to other disease states and immunological phenotypes. A later analysis found that HLA-associated TCR beta chains were more clonally expanded and had lower generation probabilities than equally common non-associated chains. Because HLA typing was unavailable for some donors at each locus, only the typed subset was used in association tests. Some IMGT-functional V segments, including TRBV6-2 and TRBV6-3, could not be distinguished by the 87-base-pair reads and were therefore excluded. In a later analysis, the rate of TCR association differed among HLA loci, with DRB1 alleles having the most associated TCRs and HLA-C alleles having the fewest. In an earlier analysis of a few hundred of the donors, most TCR beta V segments were observed in productive rearrangements about 87% or about 30% of the time, broadly matching IMGT annotations. Specific HLA alleles were associated with 15,000 to 20,000 TCR beta sequences at a false discovery rate of 0.05 in a later analysis. For the cohort, immune exposure information was limited to CMV serostatus.

This chain joins TRBV7-8 to TRBJ1-1; the D gene cannot be resolved reliably. The source is a woman aged 55-70 years in good health and CMV-seropositive. Sequences were obtained from PBMCs. The nucleotide sequence is TGTGCCAGCAGCTTAGCCGACTCAATCTACACTGAAGCTTTCTTT. Its product reads: CASSLADSIYTEAFF.